This T cell receptor beta chain was sequenced for a study of synovial regulatory T cells in juvenile arthritis. Study overall: Over five patients were on methotrexate and three were untreated.

The CDR3 is made up of 13 amino acids. No DNA accompanies this entry. CDR1 and CDR2 (germline): MNHNY, SVGAGI (reference sequence). The study's findings and limits: TCR diversity was lower in inflammation-associated blood Treg cells than in other blood Treg cells.

TCRdb keeps only in-frame clones here, not all; method: immunoSEQ multiplex PCR. This listing includes 9,000 to 10,000 clones. Remarks on this clone: As yet, its antigen is unknown.

Patients had median age 11.6 years, range roughly 2.4-22.9. This receptor was obtained from a donor younger than 30 with juvenile idiopathic arthritis. This sequence joins TRBV6-6 and TRBJ2-1. The sample comprised Treg cells from blood. Described subset: remaining (HLA-DR-negative) circulating blood Treg cells. The CDR3 sequence: CASSSRPDNEQFF.